The present T cell receptor (beta chain) was sequenced within a study of early T cells in non-severe SARS-CoV-2 infection. This clonotype has a handful of counts. Trimming took 0 bases from V and 6 from J; bases not matched to a gene: 13. The CDR3 spans 17 residues. Germline V CDR1 and CDR2: SQVTM, ANQGSEA. The protocol attached unique molecular identifiers to individual cDNA molecules. TCRdb redid the calling of the 5' RACE reads with MiXCR, one entry per CDR3 protein. The sample lists more than 55,000 distinct CDR3 sequences, around 4.2% seen once, with 3% to 4% in the top ten. The clonotype comes from an adult who was a healthcare worker with PCR-confirmed SARS-CoV-2 infection or an uninfected control (not recorded which). The donor label of this sample is uncertain. The chain joins TRBV29-1 to TRBJ2-3; TRBD2 matches at 9 bases. The sequencing here drew on whole blood, taken at baseline. The CDR3 sequence is CSVEDRLAGVLRDTQYF. The CDR3 DNA follows: TGCAGCGTTGAAGATCGGTTAGCGGGGGTCCTTAGGGATACGCAGTATTTT.